The 28 T cell receptor beta chains given below trace back to one sample, sequenced in a study of blood T cell repertoires in COVID-19. The table came from immunoSEQ multiplex PCR; TCRdb's copy has only in-frame clones and leaves some out. Of about 270,000 clones detected, 80% to 90% appear once; the ten largest clones hold over 4%. Specimen: PBMCs or T cells enriched from blood (not recorded which). All receptors come from a woman in her 30s with acute COVID-19.

The J gene is TRBJ2-7, the V gene TRBV6-6; 10 bases are a match to TRBD2. J was trimmed by 2 bases and V by 5 bases; bases with no gene match: 9. CDR3 length: 16 amino acids. CDR1 is MNHNY, CDR2 SVGAGI, per germline (reference sequence). CDR3 coding DNA: TGTGCCAGCAGTCCTCCGGGACTAGCGAACACCTACGAGCAGTACTTC. The encoded protein is CASSPPGLANTYEQYF.

The rearrangement uses TRBV7-2 and TRBJ2-2; D is ambiguous. The germline V gene has CDR1 SGHTA and CDR2 FQGNSA. V was trimmed by 5 bases and J by 6 bases, leaving 19 bases between them. The CDR3 sequence is 16 residues long. CDR3 in DNA: TGTGCCAGCAGCCCACCGAACCCGAGAAACGCCGGGGAGCTGTTTTTT. Translating gives CASSPPNPRNAGELFF.

The CDR3 nucleotides read TGTGCCAGCAGCACCGGACATCCGGGTAGCAATCAGCCCCAGCATTTT. It encodes CASSTGHPGSNQPQHF. The chain carries TRBV28 and TRBJ1-5; D is perhaps TRBD1 (5 bases). The V end was cut by 6 bases, the J end by 0 bases, with 15 bases between. Germline CDR1 reads MDHEN; CDR2 reads SYDVKM. This CDR3 contains 16 residues.

This rearrangement joins TRBV18 to TRBJ2-2; 8 bases are shared with TRBD2. CDR1 is KGHSH, CDR2 LQKENI, per germline. After removal of 3 bases from V and 7 bases from J, the junction contained 4 bases not matched to a gene. CDR3 length: 14 residues. The DNA of the CDR3 is TGTGCCAGCTCACCTAGCGGGATAATCGGGGAGCTGTTTTTT. It specifies CASSPSGIIGELFF. Complete variable domain (other parts from reference TRBV18 and TRBJ2-2): NAGVMQNPRHLVRRRGQEARLRCSPMKGHSHVYWYRQLPEEGLKFMVYLQKENIIDESGMPKERFSAEFPKEGPSILRIQQVVRGDSAAYFCASSPSGIIGELFFGEGSRLTVL.

The gene calls are TRBV5-6 and TRBJ2-7; TRBD2 is a possible D gene (6 bases). The germline V gene has CDR1 SGHDT and CDR2 YYEEEE. The CDR3 spans 15 residues. Trimming left V 4 bases short and J 0 bases short, with 14 bases between. This CDR3 reads CASSAAGGSSYEQYF. The CDR3 bases are TGTGCCAGCAGCGCGGCTGGGGGGAGCTCCTACGAGCAGTACTTC.

V and J are TRBV7-2 and TRBJ1-1; possibly TRBD1 for D (5 bases). The CDR3 runs to 14 residues. V was shortened by 5 bases and J by 8 bases, with 18 bases between the two germline ends. Germline-derived CDR1 and CDR2 are SGHTA and FQGNSA. CDR3 sequence reads: CASSLQGFQIEAFF. The DNA for the CDR3 is TGTGCCAGCAGCCTCCAGGGTTTTCAAATCGAAGCTTTCTTT. Supplemented by reference TRBV7-2 and TRBJ1-1, the full variable domain reads GAGVSQSPSNKVTEKGKDVELRCDPISGHTALYWYRQSLGQGLEFLIYFQGNSAPDKSGLPSDRFSAERTGGSVSTLTIQRTQQEDSAVYLCASSLQGFQIEAFFGQGTRLTVV.

CDR3 in DNA: TGTGCCAGCAGTTTTTCATCGGGAAGGGAGACCCAGTACTTC. Amino acid sequence: CASSFSSGRETQYF. V usage is TRBV27 and J usage is TRBJ2-5; possible D gene TRBD2, 5 bases. Trimming cost V 3 bases and J 5 bases, with 13 bases left between them. CDR3 length equals 14 residues. Germline V CDR1 and CDR2: MNHEY, SMNVEV (reference sequence).

The V call is TRBV9, the J call TRBJ2-2, with 11 bases fitting TRBD2. The ends lost 3 bases at V and 10 bases at J; junction bases unmatched: 8. CDR1 is SGDLS, CDR2 YYNGEE, per germline. This CDR3 contains 15 residues. CDR3 sequence (DNA): TGTGCCAGCAGCGGAGGGACTAGCGGAGACCTGGAGCTGTTTTTT. Translating it yields CASSGGTSGDLELFF.

The V call is TRBV13, the J call TRBJ2-4; 8 positions agree with TRBD1. The CDR3 runs to 16 residues. V was clipped by 4 bases and J by 2 bases; unmatched bases: 7. Germline CDR1 is PRHDT and CDR2 is FYEKMQ (reference sequence). CDR3 nucleotides: TGTGCCAGCAGCTCTAACCGACAGGGGTCCAAAAACATTCAGTACTTC. This codes for CASSSNRQGSKNIQYF.

The chain couples TRBV27 to TRBJ2-3; the match to TRBD2 covers 7 bases. The CDR3 loop spans 14 amino acids. Per germline, CDR1 MNHEY and CDR2 SMNVEV (reference sequence). V lost 6 bases, J lost 3 bases, and 6 bases stayed unmatched. The CDR3: CASSLGLPTDTQYF. The CDR3 nucleotides read TGTGCCAGCAGCCTGGGACTACCGACAGATACGCAGTATTTT.

The rearrangement uses TRBV19 and TRBJ1-4, with a tentative D call TRBD1 (5 bases). Germline V lookup: CDR1 LNHDA, CDR2 SQIVND (reference sequence). The CDR3 has 15 amino acids. V dropped 6 bases and J dropped 10 bases, with 21 bases sitting between them. Here the CDR3 DNA reads TGTGCCAGTAGCATCTCCGGGCAGTGGGGCGGAAAACTGTTTTTT. It yields the protein CASSISGQWGGKLFF.

The CDR3 sequence: CASSRMGGTEAFF. The CDR3 nucleotides read TGCGCCAGCAGCCGGATGGGGGGAACTGAAGCTTTCTTT. The V call is TRBV5-1, the J call TRBJ1-1; a weak D match, TRBD1 (5 bases). Trimming stripped 4 bases from V and 5 bases from J, with 12 bases between. This CDR3 is built from 13 residues. CDR1 and CDR2 (germline): SGHRS, YFSETQ.

The chain couples TRBV6-1 to TRBJ2-1; tentatively, D is TRBD2 (5 bases). There are 14 residues in the CDR3. Looked up from germline, CDR1 is MNHNS and CDR2 is SASEGT. V was trimmed by 2 bases and J by 9 bases, leaving 14 bases between them. The DNA of the CDR3 is TGTGCCAGCAGTGAAAGGTCTAGCAATCTTGAGCAGTTCTTC. This sequence encodes CASSERSSNLEQFF.

This sequence joins TRBV7-9 and TRBJ2-2; D unclear. This CDR3 is 15 amino acids long. Germline V CDR1 and CDR2: SEHNR, FQNEAQ (reference sequence). V shed 3 bases and J shed 1 base, with 9 bases lying between them. The CDR3 protein is CASSLTTQNTGELFF. The CDR3 region has the DNA TGTGCCAGCAGCTTGACAACCCAGAACACCGGGGAGCTGTTTTTT.

The V call is TRBV4-1, the J call TRBJ2-1; maybe TRBD1 (7 bases). Germline CDR1 is MGHRA and CDR2 is YSYEKL. V lost 0 bases, J lost 7 bases, and 10 bases lay in between. The CDR3 is 14 amino acids. CDR3: CASSQDRGRNEQFF. The DNA for the CDR3 is TGCGCCAGCAGCCAAGACAGGGGGAGGAATGAGCAGTTCTTC.

This clone came up once. The chain joins TRBV7-2 to TRBJ1-6, with 11 bases identical to TRBD1. Trimming removed 4 bases from V and 6 bases from J; junction bases left unmatched: 2. The CDR3 extends over 15 amino acids. Germline CDR1 SGHTA, CDR2 FQGNSA. The CDR3 DNA follows: TGTGCCAGCAGCTCCGGGACAGGGGGTAATTCACCCCTCCACTTT. The encoded protein is CASSSGTGGNSPLHF. The full variable domain, rest sourced from reference TRBV7-2 and TRBJ1-6, is GAGVSQSPSNKVTEKGKDVELRCDPISGHTALYWYRQSLGQGLEFLIYFQGNSAPDKSGLPSDRFSAERTGGSVSTLTIQRTQQEDSAVYLCASSSGTGGNSPLHFGNGTRLTVT.

The V gene is TRBV20-1, the J gene TRBJ1-2; maybe TRBD1 (6 bases). This CDR3 is built from 16 residues. Trimming cost V 3 bases and J 0 bases, with 17 bases left between them. Germline loops: CDR1 DFQATT, CDR2 SNEGSKA (reference sequence). In nucleotides, the CDR3 is TGCAGTGCTAGTGGGATGGACCAGGGGCCTAACTATGGCTACACCTTC. Protein: CSASGMDQGPNYGYTF.

This chain connects TRBV18 to TRBJ2-1; 10 nucleotides line up with TRBD2. J lost 1 base, V lost 3 bases, and 6 bases had no gene match. The CDR3 extends over 17 amino acids. Germline CDR1 reads KGHSH; CDR2 reads LQKENI. The CDR3 is CASSPSSTSGSYNEQFF. The CDR3 DNA is TGTGCCAGCTCACCCTCTTCGACTAGCGGGTCCTACAATGAGCAGTTCTTC.

J is TRBJ1-5 and V is TRBV7-8; the match to TRBD1 covers 7 bases. Unmatched junction bases numbered 2, after V lost 1 base and J lost 2 bases. The CDR3 runs 15 residues. Germline V CDR1 and CDR2: SGHVS, FQNEAQ. CDR3 residues: CASSLDRGGNQPQHF. For the CDR3, the DNA is TGTGCCAGCAGCTTAGACAGGGGAGGCAATCAGCCCCAGCATTTT.

The chain has TRBV5-1 and TRBJ2-3, with TRBD2 matching over 8 bases. V was pared by 5 bases and J by 2 bases, with 4 bases of the junction left unmatched. Germline V gene sequence: CDR1 SGHRS, CDR2 YFSETQ. The CDR3 sequence is 14 residues long. The CDR3 region has the DNA TGCGCCAGCAGGGGGACTAGGTCCACAGATACGCAGTATTTT. Amino acid sequence: CASRGTRSTDTQYF.

This chain joins TRBV19 and TRBJ1-6; D might be TRBD1 (6 bases). V lost 11 bases, J lost 2 bases, and 10 bases lay in between. The germline V gene has CDR1 LNHDA and CDR2 SQIVND (reference sequence). CDR3 length: 13 amino acids. The CDR3 region has the DNA TGTGCCTCTGAGGGGGCCTATAATTCACCCCTCCACTTT. This encodes CASEGAYNSPLHF.

The V gene is TRBV10-3, the J gene TRBJ2-2; D not certain. Trimming shortened V by 0 bases and J by 0 bases, and 17 bases separated the two germline ends. The germline CDR1 and CDR2 sequences are ENHRY and SYGVKD. The CDR3 is 19 amino acids. Written as DNA, the CDR3 is TGTGCCATCAGTGAGTCTGAAAGAGCCTTCCTCGCGAACACCGGGGAGCTGTTTTTT. This encodes CAISESERAFLANTGELFF.

The CDR3 DNA is TGCGCCAGCAGCTATCCGAGGAGAACTGGCTCTAACTATGGCTACACCTTC. Amino acid sequence: CASSYPRRTGSNYGYTF. This chain links TRBV5-1 with TRBJ1-2; no clear D gene. Germline V lookup: CDR1 SGHRS, CDR2 YFSETQ. Trimming removed 3 bases from V and 0 bases from J, with 18 bases in between. The CDR3 consists of 17 residues.

The V call is TRBV19, the J call TRBJ1-1; D is uncertain. Trimming removed 4 bases at V and 5 bases at J, with 11 bases between. Germline CDR1 LNHDA, CDR2 SQIVND (reference sequence). The CDR3 spans 13 residues. CDR3 nucleotides: TGTGCCAGTAGTAGGACGGGAGAGACTGAAGCTTTCTTT. This sequence encodes CASSRTGETEAFF.

The chain is built from TRBV7-3 and TRBJ2-7, with 7 bases matching TRBD2. Germline V lookup: CDR1 SGHTA, CDR2 FQGTGA. With 2 bases clipped from V and 5 bases from J, the junction kept 9 bases outside the gene matches. The CDR3 totals 15 residues. The CDR3 protein is CASSLSSSGSHEQYF. As DNA, the CDR3 is TGTGCCAGCAGCTTATCGTCTAGCGGTAGCCACGAGCAGTACTTC.

The J gene is TRBJ1-6, the V gene TRBV30, with D tentatively TRBD1 (5 bases). Trimming took off 3 bases at V and 0 bases at J, with 12 bases between the two ends. Germline loops: CDR1 GTSNPN, CDR2 SVGIG (reference sequence). The CDR3 is made up of 16 amino acids. CDR3 sequence reads: CAWRWQGSSYNSPLHF. CDR3 nucleotide sequence: TGTGCCTGGAGGTGGCAGGGAAGCTCCTATAATTCACCCCTCCACTTT.

CDR3 in DNA: TGCGCCAGCAGCCAAGTGGGAGACCAAGAGACCCAGTACTTC. Protein product: CASSQVGDQETQYF. The rearrangement joins TRBV4-1 to TRBJ2-5; possible D gene TRBD2, 5 bases. The V gene's germline CDR1 is MGHRA and CDR2 YSYEKL. V was pared by 1 base and J by 0 bases, with 6 bases between. There are 14 residues in the CDR3.

The chain joins TRBV5-3 to TRBJ1-5; 10 nucleotides agree with TRBD1. TRBV5-3 is noted as an ORF with a role that remains uncertain. The CDR3 sequence is 16 residues long. V shed 4 bases and J 1 base; nucleotides not matched to a gene: 5. Written as DNA, the CDR3 is TGTGCCAGAAGCCCCGACAGGGGGCTAAGCAATCAGCCCCAGCATTTT. This encodes CARSPDRGLSNQPQHF.